The subject of this entry is one T cell receptor (beta chain). The antigen is unknown. These data belong to a study of T-cell reconstitution after alpha-beta-depleted transplantation in children. Preparation of the TCRbeta library involved a method that used unique molecular identifiers. One entry per CDR3 protein, called by TCRdb with MiXCR from the PCR reads. The sample yields roughly 350,000 distinct CDR3 sequences, around 15% seen once. Study outcomes and limitations: Diversity and T-cell counts at one year after transplant derived mostly from new T cells.

Sequencing used PBMCs, mostly from graft donor cells, obtained 360 days after TCRalphabeta/CD19-depleted stem cell transplant. The TCR was taken from a male patient between 2 and 9 years old who had a stem cell transplant for acute lymphoblastic leukemia, so the T cells may come from the graft donor.

CDR3: CASSLPTGSDTQYF. As DNA, the CDR3 is TGCGCCAGCAGCTTGCCGACAGGGTCAGATACGCAGTATTTT. The chain joins TRBV5-1 to TRBJ2-3; 7 nucleotides line up with TRBD1. From germline, CDR1 is SGHRS and CDR2 YFSETQ. This CDR3 region has 14 residues. V lost 1 base, J lost 4 bases, and 3 bases stayed unmatched. Using reference TRBV5-1 and TRBJ2-3 for the parts outside the CDR3, the full variable domain is KAGVTQTPRYLIKTRGQQVTLSCSPISGHRSVSWYQQTPGQGLQFLFEYFSETQRNKGNFPGRFSGRQFSNSRSEMNVSTLELGDSALYLCASSLPTGSDTQYFGPGTRLTVL.